What follows is one T cell receptor beta chain and its context. The target antigen is unknown. Profiled with immunoSEQ multiplex PCR; TCRdb holds only in-frame clones, not every one. The profile shows 300,000 to 400,000 clones, 85% to 90% of them singletons. The data belong to a study of Ad26.COV2.S vaccination and SARS-CoV-2 variants. About the study: Trial arm assignment for the donor was COV1001 Ad26.COV2.S. The vaccine Ad26.COV2.S was put into the muscle once, or twice with 56 days between. General study points: People given the vaccine had a wider spike-specific TCR breadth than placebo recipients did. Vaccine and placebo recipients had comparable breadth of non-spike TCRs.

Regarding treatment: 15 to 20 received Ad26.COV2.S at low or high dose, single or two shots; 5 received placebo; per-sample allocation not given. Sampling occurred on day 63 after the first vaccine or placebo injection. Germline CDR1 is PRHDT and CDR2 is FYEKMQ (reference sequence). V dropped 6 bases and J dropped 1; count of bases not matched to a gene: 5. This CDR3 has 15 residues. The receptor was derived from a person aged 18-65 years who received the Ad26.COV2.S COVID-19 vaccine or a placebo. The chain has TRBV13 and TRBJ1-1; 10 bases line up with TRBD1. The sequenced sample was peripheral blood, obtained in a trial of Ad26.COV2.S vaccine versus placebo. DNA of the CDR3: TGTGCCAGCAGACGGGACAGGGGACCGAACACTGAAGCTTTCTTT. Translated: CASRRDRGPNTEAFF.